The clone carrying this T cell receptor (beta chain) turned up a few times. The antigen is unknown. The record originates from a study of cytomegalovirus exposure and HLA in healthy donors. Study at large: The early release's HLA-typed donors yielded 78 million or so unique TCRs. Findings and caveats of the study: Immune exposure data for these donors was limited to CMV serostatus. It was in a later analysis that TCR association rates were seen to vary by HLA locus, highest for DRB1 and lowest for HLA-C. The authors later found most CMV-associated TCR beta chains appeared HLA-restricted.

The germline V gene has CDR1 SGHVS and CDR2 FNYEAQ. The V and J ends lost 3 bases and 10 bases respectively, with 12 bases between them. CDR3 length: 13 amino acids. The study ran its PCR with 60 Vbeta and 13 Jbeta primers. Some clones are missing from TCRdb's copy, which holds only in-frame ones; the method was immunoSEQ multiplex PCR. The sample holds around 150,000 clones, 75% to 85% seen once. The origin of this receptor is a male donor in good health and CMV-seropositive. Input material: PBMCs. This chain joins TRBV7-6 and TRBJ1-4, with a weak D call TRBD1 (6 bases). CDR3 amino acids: CASSFETQGKLFF. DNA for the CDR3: TGTGCCAGCAGCTTCGAGACACAGGGAAAACTGTTTTTT.